The clone carrying this TCR beta chain turned up a few times. The antigen is unknown. The study reverse transcribed the entire isolated RNA, so it sequenced expressed TCRB transcripts. Naive, central memory and regulatory T cell samples averaged about 3.6 million immunoSEQ reads each. Libraries were prepared by immunoSEQ multiplex PCR; TCRdb keeps only in-frame clonotypes and omits some of them. The sample includes about 140,000 clones, 10% of them seen just once. This record belongs to a study of beta chain features in type 1 diabetes. General study results and limits: Among patients with Type 1 diabetes, TCRB CDR3s were moderately but significantly shorter in every one of the four CD4+ subsets. Resolution of whether HLA type affects TCRB rearrangement was not achieved here.

This receptor was taken from a young man in good health. The sample was naive CD4+ T cells from blood.

The CDR3 region is CASSAGGDDTQYF. CDR3 DNA: TGCGCCAGCAGTGCCGGGGGGGACGATACGCAGTATTTT. The V call is TRBV10-2, the J call TRBJ2-3, with 8 bases aligning to TRBD2. The germline V gene has CDR1 WSHSY and CDR2 SAAADI. V trimming: 4 bases; J trimming: 6 bases; junction bases outside the gene matches: 3. CDR3 length: 13 residues.